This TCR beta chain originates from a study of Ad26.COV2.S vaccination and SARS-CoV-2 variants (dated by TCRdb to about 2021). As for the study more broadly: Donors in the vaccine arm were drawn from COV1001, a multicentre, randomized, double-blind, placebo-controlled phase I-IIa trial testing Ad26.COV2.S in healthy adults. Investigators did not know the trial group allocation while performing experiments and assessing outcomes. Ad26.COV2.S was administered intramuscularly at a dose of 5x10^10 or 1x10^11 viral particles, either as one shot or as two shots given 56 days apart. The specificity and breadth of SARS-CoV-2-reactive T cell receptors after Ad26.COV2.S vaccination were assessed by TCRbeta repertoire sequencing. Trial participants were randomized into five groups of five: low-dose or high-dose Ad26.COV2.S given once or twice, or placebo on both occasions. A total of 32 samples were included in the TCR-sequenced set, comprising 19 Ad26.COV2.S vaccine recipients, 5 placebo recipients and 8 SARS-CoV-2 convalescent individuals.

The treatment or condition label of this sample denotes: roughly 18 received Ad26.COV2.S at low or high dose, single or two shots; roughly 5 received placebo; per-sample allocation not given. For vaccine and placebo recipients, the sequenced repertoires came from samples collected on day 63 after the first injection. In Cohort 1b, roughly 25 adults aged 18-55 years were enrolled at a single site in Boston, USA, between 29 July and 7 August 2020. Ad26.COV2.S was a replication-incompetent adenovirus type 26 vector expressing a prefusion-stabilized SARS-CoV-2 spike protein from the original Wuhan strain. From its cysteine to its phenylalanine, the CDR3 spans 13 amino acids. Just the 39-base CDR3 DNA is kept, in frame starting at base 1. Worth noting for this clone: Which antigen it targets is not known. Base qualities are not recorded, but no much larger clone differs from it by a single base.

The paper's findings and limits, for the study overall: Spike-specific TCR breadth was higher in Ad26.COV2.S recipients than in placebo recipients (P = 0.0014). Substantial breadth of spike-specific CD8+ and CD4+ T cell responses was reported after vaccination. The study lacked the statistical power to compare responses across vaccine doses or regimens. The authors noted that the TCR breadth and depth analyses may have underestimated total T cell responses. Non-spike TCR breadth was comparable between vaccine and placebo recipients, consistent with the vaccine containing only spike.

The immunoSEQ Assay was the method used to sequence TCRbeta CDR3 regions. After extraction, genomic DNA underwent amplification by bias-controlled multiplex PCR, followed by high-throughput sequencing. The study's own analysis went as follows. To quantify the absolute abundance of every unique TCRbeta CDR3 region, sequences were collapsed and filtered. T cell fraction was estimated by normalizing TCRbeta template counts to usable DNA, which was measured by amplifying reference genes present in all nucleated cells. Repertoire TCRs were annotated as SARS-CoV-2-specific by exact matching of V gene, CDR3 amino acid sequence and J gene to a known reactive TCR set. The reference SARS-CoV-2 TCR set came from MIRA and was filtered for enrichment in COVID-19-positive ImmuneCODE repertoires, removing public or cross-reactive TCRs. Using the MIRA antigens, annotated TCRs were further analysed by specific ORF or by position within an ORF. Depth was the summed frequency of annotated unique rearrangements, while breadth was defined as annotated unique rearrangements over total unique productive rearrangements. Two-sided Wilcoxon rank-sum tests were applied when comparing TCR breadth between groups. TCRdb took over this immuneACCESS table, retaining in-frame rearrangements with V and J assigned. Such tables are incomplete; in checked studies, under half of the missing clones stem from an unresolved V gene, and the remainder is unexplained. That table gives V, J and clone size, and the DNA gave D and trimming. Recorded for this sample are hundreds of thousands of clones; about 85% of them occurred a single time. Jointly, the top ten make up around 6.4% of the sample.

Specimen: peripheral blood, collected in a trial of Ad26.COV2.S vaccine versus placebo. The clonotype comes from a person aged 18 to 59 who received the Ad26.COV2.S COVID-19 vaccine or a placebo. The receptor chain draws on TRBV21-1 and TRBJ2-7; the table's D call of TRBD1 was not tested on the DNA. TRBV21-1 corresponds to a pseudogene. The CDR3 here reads CASSLRGQYEQYF. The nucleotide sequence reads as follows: TGTGCCAGCAGCCTAAGAGGACAGTACGAGCAGTACTTC.